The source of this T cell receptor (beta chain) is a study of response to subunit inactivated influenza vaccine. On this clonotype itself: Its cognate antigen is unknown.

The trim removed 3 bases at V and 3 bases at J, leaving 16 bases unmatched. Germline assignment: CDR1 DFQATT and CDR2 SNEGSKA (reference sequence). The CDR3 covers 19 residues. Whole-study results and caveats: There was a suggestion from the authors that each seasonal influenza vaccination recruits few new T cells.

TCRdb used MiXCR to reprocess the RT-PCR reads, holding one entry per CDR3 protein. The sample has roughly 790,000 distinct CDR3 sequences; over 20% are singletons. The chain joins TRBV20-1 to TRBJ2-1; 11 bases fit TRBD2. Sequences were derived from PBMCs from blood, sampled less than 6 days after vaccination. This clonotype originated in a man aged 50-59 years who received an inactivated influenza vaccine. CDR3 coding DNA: TGCAGTGCTAGTGATCGTCGTTGGGTAGCGGGGGGGTTCTACAATGAGCAGTTCTTC. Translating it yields CSASDRRWVAGGFYNEQFF.